The 30 T cell receptor beta chains given below trace back to one sample, sequenced in a study of T cell repertoires in cytomegalovirus infection. TCRdb independently ran MiXCR on the reads; one entry per CDR3 protein. Of about 900,000 distinct CDR3 sequences listed, approximately 32% are singletons. What these receptors recognize is not known. This sample comprised cultured CD8+ T cells from PBMCs, obtained from culture after CMV antigen stimulation. These receptors came from a human donor in good health (CMV status not recorded). Some clones in this sample may be carry-over from other donors' samples.

The sample holds a few counts of this clonotype. The chain combines TRBV6-1 with TRBJ1-1; TRBD1 aligns across 9 bases. V lost 6 bases and J lost 4; bases outside the gene matches: 6. Per the germline V gene, CDR1 is MNHNS and CDR2 is SASEGT. The CDR3 extends over 14 amino acids. The CDR3 nucleotides read TGTGCCAGCAGGCCGGACAGGGGTGGCACTGAAGCTTTCTTT. The encoded protein is CASRPDRGGTEAFF.

The V call is TRBV7-2, the J call TRBJ2-3, with TRBD2 identical over 8 bases. CDR1 and CDR2 (germline): SGHTA, FQGNSA. The CDR3 contains 13 residues. J was trimmed by 13 bases and V by 5 bases; bases with no gene match: 11. The CDR3 DNA reads TGTGCCAGCAGCATCCCCCCACCGGGAGGGGAGTATTTT. Translated: CASSIPPPGGEYF.

The CDR3 DNA reads TGTGCCAGCAGCGTAGGGGACGGTGGCTCACCTCCCTGGGCTTTCTTT. Its translation: CASSVGDGGSPPWAFF. This chain uses TRBV9 with TRBJ1-1, with TRBD1 as a possible D gene (5 bases). V gave up 0 bases and J gave up 11 bases, with 23 bases separating them. This CDR3 contains 16 residues. Germline V lookup: CDR1 SGDLS, CDR2 YYNGEE. The complete variable domain, with remaining parts taken from reference TRBV9 and TRBJ1-1, reads DSGVTQTPKHLITATGQRVTLRCSPRSGDLSVYWYQQSLDQGLQFLIQYYNGEERAKGNILERFSAQQFPDLHSELNLSSLELGDSALYFCASSVGDGGSPPWAFFGQGTRLTVV.

This clonotype was found a few times. The genes are TRBV28 and TRBJ1-2; 7 bases match TRBD1. The CDR3 is 17 amino acids. After removal of 5 bases from V and 1 base from J, the junction contained 13 bases not matched to a gene. Per the germline V gene, CDR1 is MDHEN and CDR2 is SYDVKM. For the CDR3, the DNA is TGTGCCAGCAGTCTAGGACAGGAGCATTACCTTAACTATGGCTACACCTTC. Protein product: CASSLGQEHYLNYGYTF.

This clonotype was detected many times. The chain is built from TRBV7-2 and TRBJ1-1, with unresolved D. The CDR3 contains 13 residues. Germline assignment: CDR1 SGHTA and CDR2 FQGNSA. Trimming removed 4 bases at V and 4 bases at J, with 10 bases between. In DNA, the CDR3 is TGTGCCAGCAGCTCGCCCCGGAGCACTGAAGCTTTCTTT. Translation: CASSSPRSTEAFF.

The chain is built from TRBV7-9 and TRBJ1-5; D is ambiguous. The germline CDR1 and CDR2 sequences are SEHNR and FQNEAQ (reference sequence). The CDR3 has 16 amino acids. Trimming shortened V by 4 bases and J by 1 base, and 14 bases separated the two germline ends. The chain's CDR3 is CASSSAGNPSNQPQHF. The CDR3 coding sequence is TGTGCCAGCAGCTCCGCCGGGAACCCCAGCAATCAGCCCCAGCATTTT.

The genes are TRBV2 and TRBJ1-2; possibly TRBD1 for D (6 bases). Per germline, CDR1 SNHLY and CDR2 FYNNEI. The CDR3 length is 15 residues. V lost 3 bases and J 7 bases, leaving 18 bases between the germline ends. DNA for the CDR3: TGTGCCAGCAGTGAGCGGACAGCTCCCCCGGGTGGCTACACCTTC. Its translation is CASSERTAPPGGYTF.

The chain links TRBV27 to TRBJ1-2; D is uncertain. V lost 5 bases to trimming and J lost 8 bases, with 9 bases between them. Germline values: CDR1 MNHEY, CDR2 SMNVEV (reference sequence). CDR3 length: 11 amino acids. The chain's CDR3 is CASSPGIGYTF. The CDR3 nucleotides are TGTGCCAGCAGTCCGGGGATAGGCTACACCTTC.

The chain employs TRBV20-1 and TRBJ1-1; 7 bases are shared with TRBD1. Looked up from germline, CDR1 is DFQATT and CDR2 is SNEGSKA (reference sequence). The V and J ends lost 3 bases and 4 bases, in that order; junction bases with no gene match: 11. This CDR3 comprises 15 residues. The DNA of the CDR3 is TGCAGTGCTAGGGGGGCCAGGGGGTTTATCACTGAAGCTTTCTTT. Its translation: CSARGARGFITEAFF.

V and J are TRBV6-5 and TRBJ2-7; TRBD2 aligns across 9 bases. With 0 bases clipped from V and 0 bases from J, the junction kept 0 bases outside the gene matches. The germline V gene has CDR1 MNHEY and CDR2 SVGAGI. This CDR3 region has 15 residues. CDR3 bases: TGTGCCAGCAGTTACTCTAGCGGGGGCTCCTACGAGCAGTACTTC. Translating it yields CASSYSSGGSYEQYF.

This clonotype was detected only once. The rearrangement links TRBV10-2 to TRBJ2-5; 7 bases are a match to TRBD2. Germline V gene sequence: CDR1 WSHSY, CDR2 SAAADI. The J segment lost 1 base and the V segment lost 6 bases, leaving 5 bases of the junction unmatched. The CDR3 has 14 amino acids. The CDR3 DNA is TGCGCCAGCAGGGGGAGGGCACTCCAAGAGACCCAGTACTTC. It specifies CASRGRALQETQYF.

DNA of the CDR3: TGTGCCAGCAGTTTAGGGTCAGGGGGGGCCACTGAAGCTTTCTTT. Amino acids: CASSLGSGGATEAFF. The chain links TRBV27 to TRBJ1-1, with 7 nucleotides matching TRBD1. The ends lost 2 bases at V and 4 bases at J; junction bases unmatched: 7. CDR1 and CDR2 (germline): MNHEY, SMNVEV (reference sequence). The CDR3 loop spans 15 amino acids.

A few counts support this clonotype. V gene TRBV5-1 combines with J gene TRBJ1-2; D not resolved. Germline lookup yields CDR1 SGHRS and CDR2 YFSETQ. Deletions cut 0 bases from V and 4 bases from J, with 16 bases between. The CDR3 consists of 16 residues. The CDR3 DNA is TGCGCCAGCAGCTTGGAGCAGGCCGCGGTGCCCTATGGCTACACCTTC. Protein: CASSLEQAAVPYGYTF.

This sequence joins TRBV6-2 or TRBV6-3 and TRBJ1-5; D may be TRBD1 (5 bases). The CDR3 totals 15 residues. Trimming removed 0 bases from V and 6 bases from J, with 12 bases in between. Per the germline V gene, CDR1 is MNHEY and CDR2 is SVGEGT. CDR3 nucleotides: TGTGCCAGCAGTTACTCTGGCAGGGAGGCTCAGCCCCAGCATTTT. Amino acids: CASSYSGREAQPQHF.

This clonotype appeared once. The genes are TRBV6-1 and TRBJ2-5, with unresolved D. CDR3 length: 16 amino acids. V was shortened by 5 bases and J by 0 bases, with 16 bases between the two germline ends. The germline gives CDR1 MNHNS, CDR2 SASEGT. CDR3 sequence (DNA): TGTGCCAGCAGTTACAAAGCCCGGACGTACCAAGAGACCCAGTACTTC. Encoded protein: CASSYKARTYQETQYF.

Only a few counts were recorded for this clonotype. This sequence joins TRBV4-1 and TRBJ1-1; D unresolved. V shed 0 bases and J shed 6 bases, with 8 bases lying between them. CDR1 and CDR2 (germline): MGHRA, YSYEKL. The CDR3 extends over 13 amino acids. The DNA of the CDR3 is TGCGCCAGCAGCCAAGATTTTTACTCTGAAGCTTTCTTT. Its protein product is CASSQDFYSEAFF.

The sample holds a few counts of this clonotype. The chain recombines TRBV7-3 with TRBJ1-1; D remains ambiguous. Looked up from germline, CDR1 is SGHTA and CDR2 is FQGTGA. Trimming took 5 bases from V and 1 from J, leaving 14 bases between them. The CDR3 runs to 15 residues. The CDR3 region is CASSASLGRNTEAFF. The CDR3 nucleotides read TGTGCCAGCAGCGCGTCCCTGGGGAGGAACACTGAAGCTTTCTTT. The complete variable domain, with remaining parts taken from reference TRBV7-3 and TRBJ1-1, reads GAGVSQTPSNKVTEKGKYVELRCDPISGHTALYWYRQSLGQGPEFLIYFQGTGAADDSGLPNDRFFAVRPEGSVSTLKIQRTERGDSAVYLCASSASLGRNTEAFFGQGTRLTVV.

The chain combines TRBV6-5 with TRBJ2-1; 8 positions match TRBD2. The germline V gene has CDR1 MNHEY and CDR2 SVGAGI. This CDR3 has 14 amino acids. The V gene end was trimmed by 6 bases and the J gene end by 2 bases; junction bases not matched to a gene: 3. The CDR3: CASRSGSTYNEQFF. The CDR3 DNA follows: TGTGCCAGCAGGAGCGGGAGTACCTACAATGAGCAGTTCTTC.

V usage is TRBV10-2 and J usage is TRBJ2-5, with D perhaps TRBD1 or TRBD2 (5 bases each). Germline assignment: CDR1 WSHSY and CDR2 SAAADI. This CDR3 is built from 17 residues. V was pared by 8 bases and J by 1 base, with 23 bases between. In DNA form, the CDR3 reads TGCGCCAGCTGGGGGTTCGGGTTGACGGGACGCCAAGAGACCCAGTACTTC. It yields the protein CASWGFGLTGRQETQYF.

CDR3 in amino acids: CASSEAWVNTEAFF. DNA for the CDR3: TGTGCCAGCAGTGAAGCGTGGGTTAACACTGAAGCTTTCTTT. V is TRBV6-1 and J is TRBJ1-1; no clear D. V lost 0 bases and J lost 2, with 7 bases in between. Germline loops: CDR1 MNHNS, CDR2 SASEGT. The CDR3 loop spans 14 amino acids.

About this clonotype: Germline and junction disagree at one end, which may indicate a read error. The chain carries TRBV5-4 and TRBJ2-1, with TRBD2 matching over 13 bases. The CDR3 has 17 residues. Germline-derived CDR1 and CDR2 are SGHNT and YYREEE (reference sequence). CDR3 nucleotide sequence: TGTGCCAGCAGCTTGCCCCCCACTAGCGGGGGGGGGGATGAGCGGTTCTTC. Its protein is CASSLPPTSGGGDERFF.

This clonotype was detected a few times. The chain uses TRBV27 and TRBJ2-7; 7 bases map to TRBD2. V dropped 0 bases and J dropped 3; count of bases not matched to a gene: 5. CDR3 length: 15 amino acids. In germline, CDR1 is MNHEY, CDR2 SMNVEV (reference sequence). The CDR3 DNA sequence: TGTGCCAGCAGTTTATCGTTGGGGGGGTTCTACGAGCAGTACTTC. Protein: CASSLSLGGFYEQYF.

The V gene is TRBV19, the J gene TRBJ2-7; no clear D gene. Germline lookup yields CDR1 LNHDA and CDR2 SQIVND (reference sequence). The CDR3 is 12 residues long. Trimming cost V 5 bases and J 6 bases, with 11 bases left between them. The CDR3 is CASSPAPGEQYF. In nucleotides, the CDR3 is TGTGCCAGTAGTCCCGCCCCAGGCGAGCAGTACTTC.

The chain links TRBV27 to TRBJ2-3; D possibly corresponds to TRBD2 (6 bases). The CDR3 covers 14 residues. Germline CDR1 is MNHEY and CDR2 is SMNVEV (reference sequence). Trimming removed 3 bases at V and 5 bases at J, with 12 bases between. CDR3 coding DNA: TGTGCCAGCAGTTTCCAAGGGAGGAGAGATACGCAGTATTTT. Translated: CASSFQGRRDTQYF.

Details on this clonotype: A much more abundant neighbour one base away suggests this may be a read error. The chain employs TRBV7-6 and TRBJ2-1; D is ambiguous. CDR3 length: 16 residues. CDR1 SGHVS and CDR2 FNYEAQ come from the germline V gene. The DNA of the CDR3 is TGTGCCAGCAACAATAGACGGACGAGCTCCTACAATGAGCGGTTCTTC. Its translation: CASNNRRTSSYNERFF.

This chain connects TRBV20-1 to TRBJ1-5, with 7 bases fitting TRBD1. The CDR3 length is 15 residues. V was pared by 4 bases and J by 5 bases, with 11 bases of the junction left unmatched. Germline loops: CDR1 DFQATT, CDR2 SNEGSKA (reference sequence). The CDR3 DNA sequence: TGCAGTGCTAATCCCAGGGGGGGGAACTATCAGCCCCAGCATTTT. Amino acid sequence: CSANPRGGNYQPQHF.

This clonotype was counted a single time. A clone one base away is much larger, so this may be a read error. The chain carries TRBV7-8 and TRBJ1-2, with D tentatively TRBD1 (5 bases). The CDR3 loop spans 11 amino acids. Germline CDR1 is SGHVS and CDR2 is FQNEAQ. CDR3 sequence: CVSSQGVGYTF. CDR3 in DNA: TGTGTCAGCAGCCAAGGGGTCGGCTACACCTTC.

This rearrangement joins TRBV9 to TRBJ2-3, with 11 bases that match TRBD2. Germline CDR1 reads SGDLS; CDR2 reads YYNGEE. Trimming took 4 bases from V and 12 from J; bases not matched to a gene: 10. The CDR3 is 14 residues long. This CDR3 reads CASSPLAGGPRQYF. In nucleotides, the CDR3 is TGTGCCAGCAGCCCTCTAGCGGGGGGCCCCAGACAGTATTTT. Looking up the rest from reference TRBV9 and TRBJ2-3 gives the full variable domain: DSGVTQTPKHLITATGQRVTLRCSPRSGDLSVYWYQQSLDQGLQFLIQYYNGEERAKGNILERFSAQQFPDLHSELNLSSLELGDSALYFCASSPLAGGPRQYFGPGTRLTVL.

This clonotype was observed many times. This chain uses TRBV7-2 with TRBJ1-1; no definite D call. The CDR3 spans 15 residues. Trimming took 5 bases from V and 0 from J, leaving 13 bases between them. Germline CDR1 is SGHTA and CDR2 is FQGNSA. The CDR3 region is CASSPGPILNTEAFF. The CDR3 nucleotides read TGTGCCAGCAGCCCCGGGCCGATTTTGAACACTGAAGCTTTCTTT.

The chain recombines TRBV10-3 with TRBJ1-3; possibly TRBD1 for D (6 bases). The CDR3 spans 14 residues. V lost 6 bases and J lost 0, with 9 bases in between. Per germline, CDR1 ENHRY and CDR2 SYGVKD. The CDR3 reads CAIRTGLSGNTIYF. CDR3 in DNA: TGTGCCATCAGGACAGGACTCTCTGGAAACACCATATATTTT.